Presented here are 18 T cell receptor beta chains from one specimen sequenced in a study of beta chain features in type 1 diabetes. All of the isolated RNA was reverse transcribed, so expressed TCRB transcripts were sequenced. The table came from immunoSEQ multiplex PCR; TCRdb's copy has only in-frame clones and leaves some out. The table lists around 150,000 clones, about 8.1% of them singletons. The sample consisted of central memory CD4+ T cells from blood. Receptors originate from a man between 18 and 29 years old in good health.

The V and J genes are TRBV6-6 and TRBJ2-7; D is undetermined. Germline V gives CDR1 MNHNY, CDR2 SVGAGI (reference sequence). The V end lost 3 bases, the J end lost 6 bases, and 12 bases lay between the germline ends. This CDR3 spans 13 amino acids. The CDR3: CASSYTVYGEQYF. The CDR3, as DNA: TGTGCCAGCAGTTATACGGTCTACGGCGAGCAGTACTTC.

The chain combines TRBV7-3 with TRBJ2-1, with a tentative D call TRBD2 (5 bases). V lost 5 bases and J lost 9, with 11 bases in between. Germline CDR1 is SGHTA and CDR2 is FQGTGA. The CDR3 covers 12 residues. CDR3 region: CASSRQEGEQFF. As DNA, the CDR3 is TGTGCCAGCAGCCGCCAAGAGGGTGAGCAGTTCTTC.

This rearrangement joins TRBV30 to TRBJ2-1, with 8 bases identical to TRBD1. The CDR3 covers 13 residues. CDR1 and CDR2 from the germline V gene are GTSNPN and SVGIG (reference sequence). Germline trimming cut 2 bases from V and 13 bases from J; bases unmatched to any gene: 10. CDR3 sequence (DNA): TGTGCCTGGAGTACGGGACAGGAGCTTAACCAGTTCTTC. This sequence encodes CAWSTGQELNQFF.

This sequence joins TRBV28 and TRBJ2-1, with D perhaps matching TRBD2 (6 bases). CDR1 and CDR2 (germline): MDHEN, SYDVKM. Trimming cost V 6 bases and J 0 bases, with 12 bases left between them. The CDR3 is 15 residues long. The CDR3 DNA reads as TGTGCCAGCAGCACCGGGGGATTCTCCTACAATGAGCAGTTCTTC. The encoded protein is CASSTGGFSYNEQFF.

This clone appeared a few times. The chain links TRBV7-9 to TRBJ1-1; D is perhaps TRBD1 (5 bases). Germline CDR1 SEHNR, CDR2 FQNEAQ (reference sequence). Between the trimmed V and J ends, which lost 5 bases and 1 base, there was a span of 11 bases. This CDR3 spans 14 amino acids. The CDR3 DNA is TGTGCCAGCAGCCAACATCAGGGGAACACTGAAGCTTTCTTT. Protein sequence: CASSQHQGNTEAFF.

This clone has a handful of counts. The rearrangement joins TRBV6-1 to TRBJ2-1; no reliable D call. V was pared by 2 bases and J by 8 bases, with 16 bases between. CDR3 length: 15 residues. CDR1 is MNHNS, CDR2 SASEGT, per germline. The DNA for the CDR3 is TGTGCCAGCAGTGAACAGCGAATAGGATCCGATGAGCAGTTCTTC. Protein product: CASSEQRIGSDEQFF.

This clone was seen ten or more times. CDR3: CSVGSAGLLTEAFF. DNA for the CDR3: TGCAGCGTTGGATCAGCAGGACTCCTCACTGAAGCTTTCTTT. This chain joins TRBV29-1 and TRBJ1-1; no clear D gene. Per the germline V gene, CDR1 is SQVTM and CDR2 is ANQGSEA. V was shortened by 4 bases and J by 4 bases, with 16 bases between the two germline ends. The CDR3 has 14 residues.

This clone showed up just a few times. This chain uses TRBV10-3 with TRBJ2-3; weak D call: TRBD1 (6 bases). The germline V gene encodes CDR1 ENHRY and CDR2 SYGVKD. Between the trimmed V and J ends, which lost 7 bases and 2 bases, there was a span of 10 bases. This CDR3 comprises 13 residues. The CDR3 DNA reads as TGTGCCATCAATGGACAGATCACAGATACGCAGTATTTT. Encoded protein: CAINGQITDTQYF.

This clone has ten or more counts. The chain joins TRBV28 to TRBJ1-1; 9 bases fit TRBD1. The CDR3 loop spans 13 amino acids. From germline, CDR1 is MDHEN and CDR2 SYDVKM. The trim removed 5 bases at V and 10 bases at J, leaving 8 bases unmatched. DNA for the CDR3: TGTGCCAGCAGTAAGACAGGGGGTAAAGCAGCTTTCTTT. This translates into CASSKTGGKAAFF.

This rearrangement joins TRBV5-6 to TRBJ1-5; 11 bases fit TRBD1. The J segment lost 6 bases and the V segment lost 3 bases, leaving 5 bases of the junction unmatched. Per germline, CDR1 SGHDT and CDR2 YYEEEE. There are 15 residues in the CDR3. The CDR3 sequence is CASSSGQGVGQPQHF. The CDR3 DNA follows: TGTGCCAGCAGCTCGGGACAGGGGGTGGGTCAGCCCCAGCATTTT. The variable domain in full, with the rest retrieved from reference TRBV5-6 and TRBJ1-5, is DAGVTQSPTHLIKTRGQQVTLRCSPKSGHDTVSWYQQALGQGPQFIFQYYEEEERQRGNFPDRFSGHQFPNYSSELNVNALLLGDSALYLCASSSGQGVGQPQHFGDGTRLSIL.

The chain is built from TRBV6-1 and TRBJ2-7, with TRBD1 matching 8 bases. CDR3 length: 15 amino acids. With 7 bases clipped from V and 6 bases from J, the junction kept 14 bases outside the gene matches. Germline V gene data show CDR1 as MNHNS and CDR2 as SASEGT. This CDR3 is CASTLPSGTGAEQYF. CDR3 nucleotide sequence: TGTGCCAGCACGTTACCTTCCGGGACAGGTGCCGAGCAGTACTTC.

This clone was seen ten or more times. The chain uses TRBV30 and TRBJ1-2; 10 bases line up with TRBD1. The junction had 11 bases not matched to a gene; V was cut back by 4 bases and J by 6 bases. CDR3 size: 15 residues. CDR1 is GTSNPN and CDR2 is SVGIG in the germline V gene (reference sequence). The CDR3 nucleotides read TGTGCCTGGAACTTCCGGGACAGGGGTGGCGATGGCTACACCTTC. Its protein is CAWNFRDRGGDGYTF.

The V call is TRBV2, the J call TRBJ2-7; TRBD2 matches at 14 bases. The J call is uncertain, as TRBJ2-5 better fits the DNA end. Germline V gene lookup returns CDR1 SNHLY and CDR2 FYNNEI. This CDR3 contains 18 residues. Written as DNA, the CDR3 is TGTGCCAGCAGTGGGACGGGACTAGCGGGAGTGGTTTCAGAGACCCAGTACTTC. Amino acid sequence: CASSGTGLAGVVSETQYF.

The sample holds a few counts of this clone. The V call is TRBV5-6, the J call TRBJ2-1, with D maybe TRBD1 (5 bases). The germline V gene encodes CDR1 SGHDT and CDR2 YYEEEE. V dropped 2 bases and J dropped 10 bases, with 10 bases sitting between them. The CDR3 runs 12 residues. CDR3 region: CASSFGREEQFF. Here the CDR3 DNA reads TGTGCCAGCAGCTTCGGCAGGGAAGAGCAGTTCTTC.

This clone has just a few counts. As DNA, the CDR3 is TGTGCCAGCAGCGTAGACCCGGGTTCGGCCAACTATGGCTACACCTTC. Translation: CASSVDPGSANYGYTF. The chain has TRBV9 and TRBJ1-2; D uncertain. V was shortened by 0 bases and J by 2 bases, with 14 bases between the two germline ends. The CDR3 has 16 residues. In germline, CDR1 is SGDLS, CDR2 YYNGEE.

V is TRBV7-2 and J is TRBJ2-3; 14 bases are a match to TRBD2. The CDR3 is made up of 17 amino acids. After removal of 3 bases from V and 6 bases from J, the junction contained 8 bases not matched to a gene. CDR1 is SGHTA and CDR2 is FQGNSA in the germline V gene. The CDR3 protein is CASSFLRTSGGHDTQYF. Here the CDR3 DNA reads TGTGCCAGCAGCTTCCTCCGGACTAGCGGGGGGCATGATACGCAGTATTTT.

This clone was found many times. The chain links TRBV29-1 to TRBJ2-7; 8 bases match TRBD1. The V and J ends lost 6 bases and 6 bases, in that order; junction bases with no gene match: 7. The CDR3 contains 12 residues. Per the germline V gene, CDR1 is SQVTM and CDR2 is ANQGSEA. The chain's CDR3 is CSVTRGLGEQYF. The CDR3 coding sequence is TGCAGCGTGACCAGGGGGCTGGGCGAGCAGTACTTC.

The J gene is TRBJ2-6, the V gene TRBV7-2; 10 positions match TRBD1. Germline CDR1 is SGHTA and CDR2 is FQGNSA. The V and J ends lost 1 base and 2 bases, in that order; junction bases with no gene match: 2. This CDR3 contains 17 residues. CDR3 coding DNA: TGTGCCAGCAGCTTAGAGGGACAGGGGACTGGGGCCAACGTCCTGACTTTC. Translation gives CASSLEGQGTGANVLTF.